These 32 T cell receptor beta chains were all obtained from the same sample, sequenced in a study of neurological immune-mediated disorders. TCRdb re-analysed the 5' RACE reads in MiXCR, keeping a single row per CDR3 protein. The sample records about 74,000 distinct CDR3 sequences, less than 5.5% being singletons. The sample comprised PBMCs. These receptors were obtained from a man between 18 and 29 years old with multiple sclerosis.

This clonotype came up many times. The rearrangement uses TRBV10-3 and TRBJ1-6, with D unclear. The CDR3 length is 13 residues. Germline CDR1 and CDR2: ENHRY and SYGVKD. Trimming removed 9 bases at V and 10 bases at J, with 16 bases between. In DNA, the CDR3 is TGTGCCATGGCGGGAGGTGATCGATCACCCCTCCACTTT. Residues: CAMAGGDRSPLHF.

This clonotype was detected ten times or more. CDR3: CASSYQGAGGNQPQHF. CDR3 in DNA: TGTGCCAGCAGTTACCAGGGGGCAGGGGGCAATCAGCCCCAGCATTTT. The chain employs TRBV6-6 and TRBJ1-5; the match to TRBD1 covers 8 bases. Germline trimming cut 2 bases from V and 2 bases from J; bases unmatched to any gene: 5. Germline assignment: CDR1 MNHNY and CDR2 SVGAGI (reference sequence). The CDR3 runs to 16 residues.

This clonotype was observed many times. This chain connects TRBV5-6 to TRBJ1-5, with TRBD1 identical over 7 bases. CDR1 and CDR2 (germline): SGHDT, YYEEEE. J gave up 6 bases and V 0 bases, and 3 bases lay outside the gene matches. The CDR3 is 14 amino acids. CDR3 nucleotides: TGTGCCAGCAGCTTGGGGACAGGCAGTCAGCCCCAGCATTTT. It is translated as CASSLGTGSQPQHF.

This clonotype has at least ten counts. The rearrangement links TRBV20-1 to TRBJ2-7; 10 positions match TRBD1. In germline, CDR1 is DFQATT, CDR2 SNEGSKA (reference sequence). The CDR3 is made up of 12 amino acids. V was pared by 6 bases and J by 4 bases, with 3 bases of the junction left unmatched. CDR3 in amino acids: CSAGTGAYEQYF. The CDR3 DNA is TGCAGTGCAGGGACAGGGGCGTACGAGCAGTACTTC.

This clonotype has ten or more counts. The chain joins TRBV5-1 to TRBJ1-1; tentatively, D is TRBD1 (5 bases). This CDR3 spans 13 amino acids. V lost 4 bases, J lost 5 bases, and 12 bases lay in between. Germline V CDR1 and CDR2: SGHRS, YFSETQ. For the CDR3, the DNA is TGCGCCAGCAGCCTCGTCAGGGATACTGAAGCTTTCTTT. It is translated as CASSLVRDTEAFF.

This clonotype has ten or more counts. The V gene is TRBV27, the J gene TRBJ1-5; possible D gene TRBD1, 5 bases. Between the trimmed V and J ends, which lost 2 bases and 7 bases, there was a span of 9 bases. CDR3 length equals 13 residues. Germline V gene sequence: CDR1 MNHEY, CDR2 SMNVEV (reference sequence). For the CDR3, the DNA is TGTGCCAGCAGTTTAGGCGGGGCCCAGCCCCAGCATTTT. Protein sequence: CASSLGGAQPQHF.

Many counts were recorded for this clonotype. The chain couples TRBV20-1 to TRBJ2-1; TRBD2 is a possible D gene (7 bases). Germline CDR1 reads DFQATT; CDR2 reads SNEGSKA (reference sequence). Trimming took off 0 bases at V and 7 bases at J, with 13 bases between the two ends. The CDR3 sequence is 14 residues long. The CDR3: CSAREGGPGNEQFF. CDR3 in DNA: TGCAGTGCTAGAGAGGGGGGGCCAGGGAATGAGCAGTTCTTC.

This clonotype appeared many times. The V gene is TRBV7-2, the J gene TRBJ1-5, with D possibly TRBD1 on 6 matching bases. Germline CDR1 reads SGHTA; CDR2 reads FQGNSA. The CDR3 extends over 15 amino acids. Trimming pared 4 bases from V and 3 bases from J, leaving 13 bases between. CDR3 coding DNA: TGTGCCAGCAGCTCTCAATCAGGGGTCAATCAGCCCCAGCATTTT. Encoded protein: CASSSQSGVNQPQHF.

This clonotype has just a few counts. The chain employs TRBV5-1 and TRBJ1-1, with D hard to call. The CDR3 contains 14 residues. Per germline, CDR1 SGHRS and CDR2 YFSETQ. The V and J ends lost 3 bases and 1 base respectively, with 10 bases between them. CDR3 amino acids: CASSSTAKNTEAFF. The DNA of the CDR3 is TGCGCCAGCAGCTCGACGGCTAAGAACACTGAAGCTTTCTTT.

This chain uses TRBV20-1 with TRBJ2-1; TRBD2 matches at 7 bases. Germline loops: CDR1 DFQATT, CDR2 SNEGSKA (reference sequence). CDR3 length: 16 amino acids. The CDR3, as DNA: TGCAGCCCCCTGGGGCGGGGGAGTCGAACCTACAATGAGCAGTTCTTC. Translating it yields CSPLGRGSRTYNEQFF.

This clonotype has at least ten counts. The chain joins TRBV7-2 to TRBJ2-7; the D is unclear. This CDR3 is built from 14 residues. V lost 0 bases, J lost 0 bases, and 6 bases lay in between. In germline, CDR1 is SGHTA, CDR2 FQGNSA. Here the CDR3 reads CASSLAIPSYEQYF. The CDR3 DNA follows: TGTGCCAGCAGCTTAGCCATCCCCTCCTACGAGCAGTACTTC.

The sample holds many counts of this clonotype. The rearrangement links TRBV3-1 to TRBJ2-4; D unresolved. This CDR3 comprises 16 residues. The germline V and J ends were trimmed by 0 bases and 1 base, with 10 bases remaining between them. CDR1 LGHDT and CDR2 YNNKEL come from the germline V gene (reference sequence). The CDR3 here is CASSQDGLGAKNIQYF. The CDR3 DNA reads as TGTGCCAGCAGCCAAGACGGTTTAGGGGCCAAAAACATTCAGTACTTC.

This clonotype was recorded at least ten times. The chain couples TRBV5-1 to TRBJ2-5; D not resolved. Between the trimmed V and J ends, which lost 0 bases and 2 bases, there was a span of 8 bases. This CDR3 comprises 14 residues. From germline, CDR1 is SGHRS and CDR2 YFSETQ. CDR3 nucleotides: TGCGCCAGCAGCTTGGTAGCAGTTCAAGAGACCCAGTACTTC. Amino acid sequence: CASSLVAVQETQYF.

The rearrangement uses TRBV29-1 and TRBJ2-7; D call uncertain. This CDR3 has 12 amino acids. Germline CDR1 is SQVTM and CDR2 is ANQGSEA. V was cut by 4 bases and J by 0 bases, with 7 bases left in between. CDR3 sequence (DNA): TGCAGCGTTGGGGTGAACTCCTACGAGCAGTACTTC. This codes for CSVGVNSYEQYF.

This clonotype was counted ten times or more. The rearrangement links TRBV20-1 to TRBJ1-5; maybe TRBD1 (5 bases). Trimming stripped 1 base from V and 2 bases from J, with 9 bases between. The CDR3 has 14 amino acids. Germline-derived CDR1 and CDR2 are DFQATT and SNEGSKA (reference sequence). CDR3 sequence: CSARASGGNQPQHF. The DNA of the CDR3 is TGCAGTGCTAGAGCCTCGGGGGGCAATCAGCCCCAGCATTTT.

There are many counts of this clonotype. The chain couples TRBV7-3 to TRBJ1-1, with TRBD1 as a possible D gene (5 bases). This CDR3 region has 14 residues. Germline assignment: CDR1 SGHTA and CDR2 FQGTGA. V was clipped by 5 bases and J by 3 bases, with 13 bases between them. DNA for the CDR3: TGTGCCAGCAGCCACAAGGGGTGGGACACTGAAGCTTTCTTT. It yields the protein CASSHKGWDTEAFF.

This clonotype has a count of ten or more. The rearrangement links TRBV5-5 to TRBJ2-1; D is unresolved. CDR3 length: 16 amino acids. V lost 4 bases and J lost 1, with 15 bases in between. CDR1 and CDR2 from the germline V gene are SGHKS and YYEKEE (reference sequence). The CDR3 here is CASSPLLVGSYNEQFF. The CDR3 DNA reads TGTGCCAGCAGCCCGCTTTTGGTGGGGTCCTACAATGAGCAGTTCTTC.

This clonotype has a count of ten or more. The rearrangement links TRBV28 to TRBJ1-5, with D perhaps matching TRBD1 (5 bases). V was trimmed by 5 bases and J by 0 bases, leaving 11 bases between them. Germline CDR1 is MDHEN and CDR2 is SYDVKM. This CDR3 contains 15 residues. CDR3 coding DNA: TGTGCCAGCAGTCCGGGGACCTATAGCAATCAGCCCCAGCATTTT. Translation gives CASSPGTYSNQPQHF. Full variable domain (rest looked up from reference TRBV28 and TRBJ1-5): DVKVTQSSRYLVKRTGEKVFLECVQDMDHENMFWYRQDPGLGLRLIYFSYDVKMKEKGDIPEGYSVSREKKERFSLILESASTNQTSMYLCASSPGTYSNQPQHFGDGTRLSIL.

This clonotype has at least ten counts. CDR3 in amino acids: CASSTGTGGNEQFF. The CDR3 DNA follows: TGTGCCAGCAGTACCGGGACAGGAGGCAATGAGCAGTTCTTC. The chain uses TRBV12-3 or TRBV12-4 and TRBJ2-1, with 8 bases matching TRBD1. The CDR3 is 14 residues long. With V trimmed by 5 bases and J by 6 bases, 6 bases remained unmatched.

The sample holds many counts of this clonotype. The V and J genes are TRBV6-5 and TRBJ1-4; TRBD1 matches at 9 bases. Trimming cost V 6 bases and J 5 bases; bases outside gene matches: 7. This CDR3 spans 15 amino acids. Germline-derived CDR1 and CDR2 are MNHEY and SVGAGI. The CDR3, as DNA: TGTGCCAGCAGCCACCCGGGACAGGGAAATGAAAAACTGTTTTTT. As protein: CASSHPGQGNEKLFF.

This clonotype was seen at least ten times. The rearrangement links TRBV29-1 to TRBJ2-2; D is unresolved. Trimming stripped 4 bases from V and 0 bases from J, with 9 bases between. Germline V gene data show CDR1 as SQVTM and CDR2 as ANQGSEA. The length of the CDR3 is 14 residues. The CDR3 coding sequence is TGCAGCGTTGGTGCAGGTTCGAACACCGGGGAGCTGTTTTTT. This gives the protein CSVGAGSNTGELFF.

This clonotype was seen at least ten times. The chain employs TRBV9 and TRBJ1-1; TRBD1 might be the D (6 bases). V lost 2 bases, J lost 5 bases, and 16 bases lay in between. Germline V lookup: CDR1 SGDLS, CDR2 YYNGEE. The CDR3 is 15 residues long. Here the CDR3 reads CASSVGGATGTEAFF. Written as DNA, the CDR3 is TGTGCCAGCAGCGTGGGGGGGGCGACGGGTACTGAAGCTTTCTTT.

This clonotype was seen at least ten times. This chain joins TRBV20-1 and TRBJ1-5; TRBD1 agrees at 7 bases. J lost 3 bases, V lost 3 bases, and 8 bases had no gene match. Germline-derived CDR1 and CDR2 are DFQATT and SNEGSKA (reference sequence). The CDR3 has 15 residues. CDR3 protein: CSASDRQGLNQPQHF. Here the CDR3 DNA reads TGCAGTGCTAGTGATAGACAGGGACTCAATCAGCCCCAGCATTTT.

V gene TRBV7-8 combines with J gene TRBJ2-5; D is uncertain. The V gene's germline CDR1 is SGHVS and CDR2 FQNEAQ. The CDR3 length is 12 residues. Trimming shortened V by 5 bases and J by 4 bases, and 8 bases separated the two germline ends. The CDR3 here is CASSPTGETQYF. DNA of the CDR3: TGTGCCAGCAGCCCGACGGGAGAGACCCAGTACTTC. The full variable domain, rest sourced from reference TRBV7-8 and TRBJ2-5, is GAGVSQSPRYKVAKRGQDVALRCDPISGHVSLFWYQQALGQGPEFLTYFQNEAQLDKSGLPSDRFFAERPEGSVSTLKIQRTQQEDSAVYLCASSPTGETQYFGPGTRLLVL.

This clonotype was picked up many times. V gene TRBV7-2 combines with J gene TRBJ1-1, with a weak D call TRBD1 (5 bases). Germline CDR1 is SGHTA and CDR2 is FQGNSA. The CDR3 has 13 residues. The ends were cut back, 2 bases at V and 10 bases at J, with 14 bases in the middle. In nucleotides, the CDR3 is TGTGCCAGCAGCTTAAATAGGGGCACCCCAGCTTTCTTT. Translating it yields CASSLNRGTPAFF. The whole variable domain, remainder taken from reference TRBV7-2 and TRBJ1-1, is GAGVSQSPSNKVTEKGKDVELRCDPISGHTALYWYRQSLGQGLEFLIYFQGNSAPDKSGLPSDRFSAERTGGSVSTLTIQRTQQEDSAVYLCASSLNRGTPAFFGQGTRLTVV.

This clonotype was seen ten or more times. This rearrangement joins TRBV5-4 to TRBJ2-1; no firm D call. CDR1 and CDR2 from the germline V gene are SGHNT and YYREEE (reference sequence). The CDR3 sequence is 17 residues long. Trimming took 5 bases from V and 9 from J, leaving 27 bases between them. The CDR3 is CASSFSLFGLESGEQFF. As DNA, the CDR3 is TGTGCCAGCAGTTTTTCTCTCTTCGGTCTCGAATCGGGTGAGCAGTTCTTC.

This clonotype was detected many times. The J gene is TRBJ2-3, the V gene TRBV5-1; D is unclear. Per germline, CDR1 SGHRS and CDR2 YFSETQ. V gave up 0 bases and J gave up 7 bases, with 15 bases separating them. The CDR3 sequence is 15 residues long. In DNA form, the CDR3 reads TGCGCCAGCAGCTTGGAGGGCAGTGCTGAAAATACGCAGTATTTT. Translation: CASSLEGSAENTQYF.

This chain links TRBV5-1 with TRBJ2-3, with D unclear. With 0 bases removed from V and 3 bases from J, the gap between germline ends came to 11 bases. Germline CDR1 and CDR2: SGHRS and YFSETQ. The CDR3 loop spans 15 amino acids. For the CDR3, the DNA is TGCGCCAGCAGCTTGGGGTATGCCGTGACAGATACGCAGTATTTT. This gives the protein CASSLGYAVTDTQYF. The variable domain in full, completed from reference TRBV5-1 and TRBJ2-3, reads KAGVTQTPRYLIKTRGQQVTLSCSPISGHRSVSWYQQTPGQGLQFLFEYFSETQRNKGNFPGRFSGRQFSNSRSEMNVSTLELGDSALYLCASSLGYAVTDTQYFGPGTRLTVL.

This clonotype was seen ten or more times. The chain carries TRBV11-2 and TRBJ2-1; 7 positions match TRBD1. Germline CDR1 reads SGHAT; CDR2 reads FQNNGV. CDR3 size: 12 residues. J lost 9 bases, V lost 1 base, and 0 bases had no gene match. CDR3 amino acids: CASSLAGGEQFF. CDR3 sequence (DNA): TGTGCCAGCAGCTTAGCAGGGGGTGAGCAGTTCTTC.

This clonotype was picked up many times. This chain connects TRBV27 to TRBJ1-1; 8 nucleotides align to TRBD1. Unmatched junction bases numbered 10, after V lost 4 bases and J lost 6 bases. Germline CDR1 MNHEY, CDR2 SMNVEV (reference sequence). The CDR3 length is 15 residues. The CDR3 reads CASSSIRGRTAEAFF. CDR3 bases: TGTGCCAGCAGTTCGATCAGGGGGCGCACCGCTGAAGCTTTCTTT.

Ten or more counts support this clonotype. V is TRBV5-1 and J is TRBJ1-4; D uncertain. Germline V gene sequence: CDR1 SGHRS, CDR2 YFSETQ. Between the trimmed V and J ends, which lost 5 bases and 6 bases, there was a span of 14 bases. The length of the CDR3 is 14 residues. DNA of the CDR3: TGCGCCAGCAGACGGGAGTATTCCTATGAAAAACTGTTTTTT. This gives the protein CASRREYSYEKLFF.

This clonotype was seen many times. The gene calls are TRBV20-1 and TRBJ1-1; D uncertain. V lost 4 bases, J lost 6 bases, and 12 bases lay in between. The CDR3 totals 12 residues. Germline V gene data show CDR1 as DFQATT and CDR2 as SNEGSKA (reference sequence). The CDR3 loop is CSATVYGAEAFF. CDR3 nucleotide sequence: TGCAGTGCTACAGTATATGGGGCTGAAGCTTTCTTT.